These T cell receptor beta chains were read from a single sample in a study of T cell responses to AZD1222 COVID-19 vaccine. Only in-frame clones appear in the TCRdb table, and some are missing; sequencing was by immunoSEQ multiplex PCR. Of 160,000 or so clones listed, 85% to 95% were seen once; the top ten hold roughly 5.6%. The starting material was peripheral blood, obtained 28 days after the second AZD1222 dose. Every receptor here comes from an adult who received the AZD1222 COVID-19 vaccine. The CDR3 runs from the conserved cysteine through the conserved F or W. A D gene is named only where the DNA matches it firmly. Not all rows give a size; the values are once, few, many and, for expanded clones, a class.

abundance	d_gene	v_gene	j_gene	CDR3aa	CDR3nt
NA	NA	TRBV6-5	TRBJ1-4	CASSSAVGEKLFF	TGTGCCAGCAGTTCCGCGGTAGGAGAAAAACTGTTTTTT
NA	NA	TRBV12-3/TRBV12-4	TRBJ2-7	CASRGRTYEQYF	TGTGCCAGCAGGGGAAGGACCTACGAGCAGTACTTC
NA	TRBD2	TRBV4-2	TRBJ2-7	CASSPSGSSYEQYF	TGTGCCAGCAGCCCTAGCGGGAGCTCCTACGAGCAGTACTTC
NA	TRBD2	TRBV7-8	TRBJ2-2	CASSLAQRTSGRLDTGELFF	TGTGCCAGCAGCTTAGCACAACGGACTAGCGGGAGGTTGGACACCGGGGAGCTGTTTTTT
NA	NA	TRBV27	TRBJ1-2	CASSSRDNYGYTF	TGTGCCAGCAGTTCGAGGGATAACTATGGCTACACCTTC
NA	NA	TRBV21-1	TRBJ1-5	CASTPASTAERRNSNQPQHF	TGTGCCAGCACCCCTGCCTCTACGGCCGAACGACGGAATAGCAATCAGCCCCAGCATTTT
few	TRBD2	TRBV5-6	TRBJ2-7	CASSFGTSGRIHEQYF	TGTGCCAGCAGCTTCGGGACTAGCGGGAGGATCCACGAGCAGTACTTC
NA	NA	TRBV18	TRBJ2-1	CASSPLRGNEQFF	TGTGCCAGCTCACCACTCCGGGGCAATGAGCAGTTCTTC
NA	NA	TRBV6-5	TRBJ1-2	CASSLGDRNYGYTF	TGTGCCAGCAGTCTCGGAGACAGGAACTATGGCTACACCTTC
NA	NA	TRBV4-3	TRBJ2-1	CASSQDSRYGGGYNEQFF	TGCGCCAGCAGCCAAGACTCCCGGTACGGTGGCGGCTACAATGAGCAGTTCTTC
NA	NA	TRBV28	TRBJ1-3	CASSTEWAVLLSGNTIYF	TGTGCCAGCAGCACCGAATGGGCAGTTCTACTCTCTGGAAACACCATATATTTT
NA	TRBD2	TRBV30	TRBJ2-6	CAWKRGRLASGANVLTF	TGTGCCTGGAAGCGGGGCAGACTAGCCTCTGGGGCCAACGTCCTGACTTTC
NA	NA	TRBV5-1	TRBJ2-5	CASTLQETQYF	TGCGCCAGCACCCTACAAGAGACCCAGTACTTC
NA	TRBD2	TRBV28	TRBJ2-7	CASSLSGRSGRGEQYF	TGTGCCAGCAGTTTATCGGGCCGAAGCGGGAGGGGGGAGCAGTACTTC
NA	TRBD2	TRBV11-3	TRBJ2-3	CASSPGASGSPDTQYF	TGTGCCAGCAGCCCTGGGGCTAGCGGGAGTCCAGATACGCAGTATTTT
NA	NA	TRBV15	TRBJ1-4	CATSRARNEKLFF	TGTGCCACCAGCAGAGCCAGAAATGAAAAACTGTTTTTT
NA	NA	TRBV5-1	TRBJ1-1	CASSLRAGTEAFF	TGCGCCAGCAGCCTAAGGGCTGGGACTGAAGCTTTCTTT
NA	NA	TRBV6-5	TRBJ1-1	CASVGFRNTEAFF	TGTGCCAGCGTGGGGTTCAGAAACACTGAAGCTTTCTTT